This is a list of T cell receptor beta chains from one sample in a study of T cells in Graves' hyperthyroidism and ophthalmopathy. In TCRdb, the multiplex PCR reads were re-called with MiXCR into one record per CDR3 protein. This table has a few hundred thousand distinct CDR3 sequences, around 21% appearing once. What was sequenced was blood. These receptors were obtained from a man aged 18 to 29 with Graves' hyperthyroidism. CDR3s include the opening cysteine and the closing phenylalanine or tryptophan. D genes are given only for firm matches. The size field is filled for only some rows; it gives once, few, many or a size class.

V gene	D gene	J gene	clone size	CDR3 protein	CDR3 DNA
TRBV12-3/TRBV12-4	TRBD1	TRBJ2-2	few	CASSWVGGRQDNTGELFF	TGTGCCAGCAGCTGGGTAGGGGGCCGACAGGACAACACCGGGGAGCTGTTTTTT
TRBV11-2	-	TRBJ1-5	-	CASSLVGGTSNQPQHF	TGTGCCAGCAGCTTAGTTGGAGGGACGAGCAATCAGCCCCAGCATTTT
TRBV27	-	TRBJ1-6	many	CASSLTGSPLHF	TGTGCCAGCAGCTTGACGGGTTCACCCCTCCACTTT
TRBV12-3/TRBV12-4	TRBD1	TRBJ2-7	many	CASSPHRDRATQDQYF	TGTGCCAGCAGTCCTCACCGGGACAGGGCGACTCAGGATCAGTACTTC
TRBV6-5	TRBD2	TRBJ2-4	-	CASIQRGENIQYF	TGTGCCAGCATCCAGCGGGGGGAAAACATTCAGTACTTC
TRBV6-5	-	TRBJ1-6	few	CASSYSMVTRAWNSPLHF	TGTGCCAGCAGTTACTCGATGGTGACCCGGGCATGGAATTCACCCCTCCACTTT
TRBV12-3/TRBV12-4	-	TRBJ1-1	many	CASSWGGGNTEAFF	TGTGCCAGTTCCTGGGGAGGGGGGAACACTGAAGCTTTCTTT
TRBV12-3/TRBV12-4	TRBD1	TRBJ1-6	-	CASSDREGSPLHF	TGTGCCAGTTCCGACAGGGAGGGCTCACCCCTCCACTTT
TRBV4-1	TRBD2	TRBJ2-4	few	CASSQGGGLLGNIQYF	TGCGCCAGCAGCCAAGGGGGGGGACTCTTAGGGAACATTCAGTACTTC
TRBV6-5	TRBD1	TRBJ1-1	many	CASSYGTDTEAFF	TGTGCCAGCAGCTACGGGACAGACACTGAAGCTTTCTTT
TRBV7-9	-	TRBJ1-2	many	CASSPKGPLSGYTF	TGTGCCAGCAGCCCAAAGGGACCGCTAAGTGGCTACACCTTC
TRBV2	-	TRBJ2-7	many	CASSGNPGNYEQYF	TGTGCCAGCAGTGGAAACCCAGGGAACTACGAGCAGTACTTC
TRBV2	-	TRBJ1-2	many	CASSAPDGYTF	TGTGCCAGCAGTGCCCCAGATGGCTACACCTTC
TRBV28	-	TRBJ1-5	many	CASSSRLLNQPQHF	TGTGCCAGCAGTTCCAGACTGCTAAATCAGCCCCAGCATTTT
TRBV6-5	-	TRBJ2-2	many	CALQQEPWSGELFF	TGTGCCCTGCAACAGGAGCCTTGGTCCGGGGAGCTGTTTTTT
TRBV12-3/TRBV12-4	TRBD1	TRBJ1-1	few	CASSYRDRGPEAFF	TGTGCCAGCAGTTACCGGGACAGGGGTCCTGAAGCTTTCTTT
TRBV20-1	-	TRBJ1-5	-	CSARDNGEAQHF	TGCAGTGCTAGAGATAATGGCGAGGCCCAGCATTTT
TRBV7-9	-	TRBJ1-1	many	CASSPSQGWNTEAFF	TGTGCCAGCAGCCCCAGCCAGGGGTGGAACACTGAAGCTTTCTTT
TRBV12-3/TRBV12-4	-	TRBJ1-3	many	CASSLNGISGNTIYF	TGTGCCAGCAGTTTGAACGGTATCTCTGGAAACACCATATATTTT
TRBV5-1	-	TRBJ2-5	-	CASGNSGSRQETQYF	TGCGCCAGCGGCAACTCGGGATCAAGACAAGAGACCCAGTACTTC
TRBV12-3/TRBV12-4	-	TRBJ1-1	many	CASSLAGEYTEAFF	TGTGCCAGCAGTTTAGCAGGGGAGTACACTGAAGCTTTCTTT
TRBV24-1	TRBD1	TRBJ1-5	many	CATSDTRGQSNQPQHF	TGTGCCACCAGTGATACCAGGGGGCAAAGCAATCAGCCCCAGCATTTT
TRBV28	-	TRBJ1-5	many	CASSSILGLNNQPQHF	TGTGCCAGCAGTTCTATACTAGGGTTGAACAATCAGCCCCAGCATTTT
TRBV11-2	-	TRBJ1-1	many	CASSLDVRLEAFF	TGTGCCAGCAGCTTAGATGTCAGACTTGAAGCTTTCTTT
TRBV10-2	-	TRBJ1-1	many	CASRNGWSPEAFF	TGCGCCAGCAGGAACGGGTGGTCCCCTGAAGCTTTCTTT
TRBV2	TRBD1	TRBJ1-6	-	CASSDAGGNSPLHF	TGTGCCAGCAGTGACGCAGGGGGAAATTCACCCCTCCACTTT
TRBV20-1	-	TRBJ1-2	many	CSASEDTYVGYTF	TGCAGTGCTTCGGAGGACACTTACGTCGGCTACACCTTC
TRBV12-3/TRBV12-4	TRBD1	TRBJ2-7	many	CASSWRTGTGPYEQYF	TGTGCCAGCAGTTGGAGAACCGGGACAGGACCCTACGAGCAGTACTTC
TRBV14	-	TRBJ1-3	many	CASSQGGPHSGNTIYF	TGTGCCAGCAGCCAAGGAGGACCGCACTCTGGAAACACCATATATTTT
TRBV12-3/TRBV12-4	TRBD1	TRBJ1-1	-	CASSFLQGGAGEAFF	TGTGCCAGCAGTTTTCTCCAGGGGGGGGCAGGTGAAGCTTTCTTT
TRBV6-5	-	TRBJ1-5	many	CASSHLGGLGPQHF	TGTGCCAGCAGTCACCTGGGGGGCCTTGGGCCCCAGCATTTT
TRBV2	TRBD1	TRBJ2-7	many	CASSVGQGFLGEQYF	TGTGCCAGCAGTGTTGGACAGGGGTTCTTGGGGGAGCAGTACTTC
TRBV6-5	-	TRBJ1-1	many	CASSYQVTEAFF	TGTGCCAGCAGTTACCAGGTGACTGAAGCTTTCTTT
TRBV28	-	TRBJ1-5	many	CASRGAWGQPQHF	TGTGCCAGCAGAGGGGCGTGGGGCCAGCCCCAGCATTTT
TRBV28	TRBD1	TRBJ2-7	-	CASSFVRGLSYEQYF	TGTGCCAGCAGTTTTGTCAGGGGGCTTTCCTACGAGCAGTACTTC
TRBV20-1	-	TRBJ1-2	many	CSAPRSGFYGYTF	TGCAGTGCTCCTCGTAGCGGGTTCTATGGCTACACCTTC